The clone carrying this T cell receptor beta chain was detected a few times. This sample was taken from a study of blood T cell repertoires in COVID-19. Study details: Specimens from acute and convalescent COVID-19 originated in the United States, Italy and Spain. Sample material is recorded as cDNA or gDNA derived from T cells, B-cell-depleted T cells, or PBMCs.

Trimming cost V 2 bases and J 3 bases; bases outside gene matches: 2. The CDR3 extends over 13 amino acids. Germline loops: CDR1 GTSNPN, CDR2 SVGIG (reference sequence). In the original workflow: Nucleated cell counts were estimated from reference gene primer amplification. Using immunoSEQ multiplex PCR, the repertoire was profiled, and TCRdb retains in-frame clones only, with some absent. The V and J calls and clone size are taken from that table; D and trimming were inferred from the DNA. This sample yields over 250,000 clones, of which about nine tenths are seen a single time; approximately 2.2% belongs to the top ten.

The origin of this receptor is a middle-aged man with acute or convalescent COVID-19. The rearrangement uses TRBV30 and TRBJ1-1; TRBD1 agrees at 8 bases. Source material: peripheral blood. The CDR3 reads CAWSQGADTEAFF. DNA for the CDR3: TGTGCCTGGAGTCAGGGGGCGGACACTGAAGCTTTCTTT.